This paragraph covers one T cell receptor (beta chain) sequence. CDR3 size: 19 residues. The germline V gene encodes CDR1 SEHNR and CDR2 FQNEAQ (reference sequence). The ends were cut back, 5 bases at V and 0 bases at J, with 25 bases in the middle. This sample was taken from a study of blood T cell repertoires in COVID-19. Across the whole study: The samples span acute and convalescent COVID-19 from the United States, Italy and Spain. Sources were T cells, B-cell-depleted T cells, or PBMCs; the material itself was cDNA or gDNA.

In the authors' methods: How many nucleated cells were present was estimated from reference gene primer amplification. Clones were read by immunoSEQ multiplex PCR, and TCRdb kept only the in-frame ones, dropping some. The DNA was the basis for D and trimming; V, J and clone size are from that table. The table records roughly 220,000 clones, less than 90% of them present only once. This TCR derives from a young man with active or convalescent COVID-19. The chain carries TRBV7-9 and TRBJ1-2; possible D gene TRBD1, 6 bases. The sequenced sample was peripheral blood. CDR3 protein: CASSANPGTLLFANYGYTF. The CDR3 DNA reads as TGTGCCAGCAGCGCGAATCCCGGGACACTTCTATTTGCTAACTATGGCTACACCTTC. Supplemented by reference TRBV7-9 and TRBJ1-2, the full variable domain reads DTGVSQNPRHKITKRGQNVTFRCDPISEHNRLYWYRQTLGQGPEFLTYFQNEAQLEKSRLLSDRFSAERPKGSFSTLEIQRTEQGDSAMYLCASSANPGTLLFANYGYTFGSGTRLTVV.